This is a list of T cell receptor beta chains from one sample in a study of blood T cell repertoires in COVID-19. Some clones are missing from TCRdb's copy, which holds only in-frame ones; the method was immunoSEQ multiplex PCR. The table has roughly 340,000 clones, under 95% seen once. The material sequenced was peripheral blood. These receptors came from a woman aged 18-29 years who had recovered from COVID-19. The CDR3 runs from the conserved cysteine through the conserved F or W. D genes are given only for firm matches. Expanded clones get a size class; other rows say once, few or many, or leave the size out.

TRBJ1-5 TRBD1 TRBV24-1 - TGTGCCACCAGTGATTCGGGACAGCTCAATCAGCCCCAGCATTTT CATSDSGQLNQPQHF
TRBJ1-1 - TRBV11-3 - TGTGCCAGCAGCATGTCAGTGAACACTGAAGCTTTCTTT CASSMSVNTEAFF
TRBJ2-3 - TRBV2 - TGTGCCAGCAGTGAAAGCGGAGCTAGCACAGATACGCAGTATTTT CASSESGASTDTQYF
TRBJ2-2 TRBD1 TRBV5-1 - TGCGCCAGCAGCTTGGTCGACAGGGTCACCGGGGAGCTGTTTTTT CASSLVDRVTGELFF
TRBJ1-1 - TRBV7-9 - TGTGCCAGCAACGAAAACAGGCCGAACACTGAAGCTTTCTTT CASNENRPNTEAFF
TRBJ2-5 - TRBV5-4 once TGTGCCAGCAGCTCTGGACAGACTCAAGAGACCCAGTACTTC CASSSGQTQETQYF
TRBJ1-6 - TRBV30 - TGTGCCTGGAGTGTAGACAGAAACTATCATAGCTCCTATAATTCACCCCTCCACTTT CAWSVDRNYHSSYNSPLHF
TRBJ1-4 - TRBV3-1/TRBV3-2 - TGTGCCAGCAGCCTCGGACTTAATGAAAAACTGTTTTTT CASSLGLNEKLFF
TRBJ1-1 - TRBV28 - TGTGCCAGCAGTCCGGACTGGAACACTGAAGCTTTCTTT CASSPDWNTEAFF
TRBJ2-2 TRBD1 TRBV6-2/TRBV6-3 - TGTGCCAGCAGCGATCGTCGGACAGGGGGAACCGGGGAGCTGTTTTTT CASSDRRTGGTGELFF
TRBJ1-2 TRBD1 TRBV6-5 - TGTGCCGGACAGGGTTCGTTGGTTGGCTACACCTTC CAGQGSLVGYTF
TRBJ2-5 - TRBV5-5 - TGTGCCATCAGCCAGTCAGAGACCCAGTACTTC CAISQSETQYF
TRBJ2-3 - TRBV6-2/TRBV6-3 many TGTGCCAGCAGTTACTCACTAGCCACAGATACGCAGTATTTT CASSYSLATDTQYF
TRBJ2-1 TRBD1 TRBV5-1 - TGCGCCAGCAGCTTGTCTGGGCCAGGGGGCTCGAATGAGCAGTTCTTC CASSLSGPGGSNEQFF
TRBJ2-1 - TRBV11-3 - TGTGCCAGCAGCTCTAGAAAAGGTCAGTTCTTC CASSSRKGQFF
TRBJ1-5 TRBD1 TRBV11-2 - TGTGCCAGCAGCCGCACAGGGGGCGGACAGCCCCAGCATTTT CASSRTGGGQPQHF